This TCR beta chain was sequenced in a study of OX40 agonist ivuxolimab in advanced cancers. Study observations and caveats: In the 0.1-3.0 mg/kg groups, partial responders showed among the lowest expansion. Dose levels from 0.1 to 3.0 mg/kg saw CD4+ and CD8+ blood T cells expand clonally by week 6.

Germline-derived CDR1 and CDR2 are SGHVS and FNYEAQ. V dropped 5 bases and J dropped 0; count of bases not matched to a gene: 6. The CDR3 contains 15 residues. Data came from immunoSEQ multiplex PCR; TCRdb stores just in-frame clones and leaves some out. This sample carries tens of thousands of clones, 65% to 90% of them seen once, and the ten largest clones take approximately 22%. Comments on this clone: Its antigen is not known.

The material sequenced was CD4+ or CD8+ T cells sorted from blood, taken in a trial of the OX40 agonist ivuxolimab. The sequence came from an adult with an advanced solid tumor such as melanoma, head and neck, liver or kidney cancer. This chain uses TRBV7-6 with TRBJ1-1; 7 bases fit TRBD1. The CDR3 reads CASSNPGGLNTEAFF. CDR3 DNA: TGTGCCAGCAGCAATCCAGGGGGACTGAACACTGAAGCTTTCTTT. The full variable domain, completed using reference TRBV7-6 and TRBJ1-1, is GAGVSQSPRYKVTKRGQDVALRCDPISGHVSLYWYRQALGQGPEFLTYFNYEAQQDKSGLPNDRFSAERPEGSISTLTIQRTEQRDSAMYRCASSNPGGLNTEAFFGQGTRLTVV.